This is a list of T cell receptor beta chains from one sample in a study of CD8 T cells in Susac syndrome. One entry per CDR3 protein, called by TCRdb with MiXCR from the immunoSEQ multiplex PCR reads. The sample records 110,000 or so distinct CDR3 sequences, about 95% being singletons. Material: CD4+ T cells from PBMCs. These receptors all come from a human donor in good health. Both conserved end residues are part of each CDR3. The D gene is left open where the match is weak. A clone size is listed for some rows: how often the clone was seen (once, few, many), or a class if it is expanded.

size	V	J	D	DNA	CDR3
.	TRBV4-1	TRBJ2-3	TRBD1	TGCGCCAGCAGCCAAGTGGCCCGGGACAGGGGAGCCGATACGCAGTATTTT	CASSQVARDRGADTQYF
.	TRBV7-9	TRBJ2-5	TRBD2	TGTGCCAGCAGCTTAGGCACTAGCGGGGAAACCCAAGAGACCCAGTACTTC	CASSLGTSGETQETQYF
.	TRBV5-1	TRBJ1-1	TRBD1	TGCGCCAGCAGCGCGGCAGGGGGGGAAGCTTTCTTT	CASSAAGGEAFF
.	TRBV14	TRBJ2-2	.	TGTGCCAGCAGCCGGATCAGGCCAGAGAACACCGGGGAGCTGTTTTTT	CASSRIRPENTGELFF
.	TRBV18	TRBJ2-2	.	TGTGCCAGCTCACCACCAAAACTTTCCGGGGTTGCCGGGGAGCTGTTTTTT	CASSPPKLSGVAGELFF
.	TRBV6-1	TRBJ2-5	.	TGTGCCAGCAGACTGACAGGAGGCCAAGAGACCCAGTACTTC	CASRLTGGQETQYF
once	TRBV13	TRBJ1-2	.	TGTGCCAGCAGCTTCGGACTATCTGGCTACACCTTC	CASSFGLSGYTF
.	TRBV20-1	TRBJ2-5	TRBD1	TGCAGTGCCCCGGCCCGTGACAGGGGTGCCGAGACCCAGTACTTC	CSAPARDRGAETQYF
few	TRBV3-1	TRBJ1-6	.	TGTGCCAGCAGCCAAGGGGGGGTTGAGAATTCACCCCTCCACTTT	CASSQGGVENSPLHF
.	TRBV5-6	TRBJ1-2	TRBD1	TGTGCCAGCACCGACAGGGGTTCCTACTATGGCTACACCTTC	CASTDRGSYYGYTF
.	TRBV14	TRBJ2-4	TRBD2	TGTGCCAGCAGCCTGATCGGACTAGCGGGGGGAAACATTCAGTACTTC	CASSLIGLAGGNIQYF
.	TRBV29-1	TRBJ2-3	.	TGCAGCGTTGAGGGTAACCGACTAGGAGGGGGTAGCACAGATACGCAGTATTTT	CSVEGNRLGGGSTDTQYF
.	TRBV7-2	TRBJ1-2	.	TGTGCCAGCAGCTTAGCTGATAACTATGGCTACACCTTC	CASSLADNYGYTF
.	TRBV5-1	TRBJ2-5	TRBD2	TGCGCCAGCAGCTTTCCCGGGACTACCCAAGAGACCCAGTACTTC	CASSFPGTTQETQYF
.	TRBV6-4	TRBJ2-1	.	TGTGCCAGCAGCCTTGGTCAGGGGCAGTTCTTC	CASSLGQGQFF
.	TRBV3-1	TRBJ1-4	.	TGTGCCAGCAGCCAACCCGCCATCAGGAAACTGTTTTTT	CASSQPAIRKLFF
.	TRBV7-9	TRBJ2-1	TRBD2	TGTGCCAGCAGCACCCTAAGCGGGAGCTCCTACAATGAGCAGTTCTTC	CASSTLSGSSYNEQFF
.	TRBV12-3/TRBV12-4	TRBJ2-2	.	TGTGCCAGCAGCCCCCCAGGCCGATCCACCGGGGAGCTGTTTTTT	CASSPPGRSTGELFF
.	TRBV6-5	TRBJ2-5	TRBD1	TGTGCCAGCACCTCAGGGGGCATAAAGACCCAGTACTTC	CASTSGGIKTQYF
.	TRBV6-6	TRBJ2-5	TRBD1	TGTGCCAGCAGTTACTTCAGGGGGCTGGAGACCCAGTACTTC	CASSYFRGLETQYF
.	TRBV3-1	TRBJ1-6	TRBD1	TGTGCCAGCAGCCAGAACCGGGACAGCAATTCACCCCTCCACTTT	CASSQNRDSNSPLHF
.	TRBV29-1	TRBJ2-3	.	TGCAGCGCCCGGTGGCAGGGGAAAAATAGCACAGATACGCAGTATTTT	CSARWQGKNSTDTQYF
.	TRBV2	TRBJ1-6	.	TGTGCCAGCAGTGATTTCCTCGGGCCGGATGTTACGGACAATTCACCCCTCCACTTT	CASSDFLGPDVTDNSPLHF
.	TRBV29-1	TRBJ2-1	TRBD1	TGCAGCGTTGCGACCCGACAGGGGCAATTCGATGAGCAGTTCTTC	CSVATRQGQFDEQFF
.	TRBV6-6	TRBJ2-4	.	TGTGCCAGCAGTGTCCCAGTACGGGGTAGTAGCATTCAGTACTTC	CASSVPVRGSSIQYF
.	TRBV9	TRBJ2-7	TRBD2	TGTGCCAGCAGCGTGGGGGGGTCCCCCTACGAGCAGTACTTC	CASSVGGSPYEQYF
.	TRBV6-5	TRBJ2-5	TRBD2	TGTGCCAGCAGTTGGAATAGCGGGAGTCGAGAGACCCAGTACTTC	CASSWNSGSRETQYF
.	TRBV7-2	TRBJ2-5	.	TGTGCCAGCAGCTTATCGGGTTGGGGGAGGGAGACCCAGTACTTC	CASSLSGWGRETQYF
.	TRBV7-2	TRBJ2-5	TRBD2	TGTGCCAGCAGCGTCCAAGCGGGAGGACGGGAGACCCAGTACTTC	CASSVQAGGRETQYF
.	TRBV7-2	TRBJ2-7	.	TGTGCCAGCAGCTTAGTTCTGACAGAGGGCGAGCAGTACTTC	CASSLVLTEGEQYF
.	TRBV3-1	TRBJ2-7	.	TGTGCCAGCAGCCAACTCGGGGCTTGGGAGCAGTACTTC	CASSQLGAWEQYF
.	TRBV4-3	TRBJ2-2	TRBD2	TGCGCCAGCAGCCAAGATTACCTAGCGGGACGCACCGGGGAGCTGTTTTTT	CASSQDYLAGRTGELFF
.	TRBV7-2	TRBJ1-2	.	TGTGCCAGCAGCCCAGGGGCGCACTATGGCTACACCTTC	CASSPGAHYGYTF
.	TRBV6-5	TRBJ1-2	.	TGTGCCAGCAGTTACGCGAGCAGGGAGAATGGCTACACCTTC	CASSYASRENGYTF
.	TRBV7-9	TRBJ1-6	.	TGTGCCAGCAGCTTCCGGGGGCGAGATAATTCACCCCTCCACTTT	CASSFRGRDNSPLHF
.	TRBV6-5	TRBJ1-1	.	TGTGCCAGCAGTTACTCCAGAGGGGGGAAGAGCACTGAAGCTTTCTTT	CASSYSRGGKSTEAFF
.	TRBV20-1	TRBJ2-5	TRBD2	TGCAGTGCGACTCAGATAAGCGGGAGTGGGGAGACCCAGTACTTC	CSATQISGSGETQYF
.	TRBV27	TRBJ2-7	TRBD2	TGTGCCAGCAGCGCCCTAGCGGGCGCCTTATACGAGCAGTACTTC	CASSALAGALYEQYF
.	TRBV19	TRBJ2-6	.	TGTGCCAGTAGTCCGGACTATGGGGCCAACGTCCTGACTTTC	CASSPDYGANVLTF
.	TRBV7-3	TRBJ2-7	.	TGTGCCAGCAGCTCCCCGGGGACGGATTTCTACGAGCAGTACTTC	CASSSPGTDFYEQYF
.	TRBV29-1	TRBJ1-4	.	TGCAGCGCAGGACAGACTGAAAAACTGTTTTTT	CSAGQTEKLFF
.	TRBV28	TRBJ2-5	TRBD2	TGTGCCAGCAGTCCCGGGACTAGCGGATTCCAAGAGACCCAGTACTTC	CASSPGTSGFQETQYF
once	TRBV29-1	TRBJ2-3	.	TGCAGCGTTGACCGTTCAAGGACAGATACGCAGTATTTT	CSVDRSRTDTQYF
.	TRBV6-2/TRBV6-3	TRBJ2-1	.	TGTGCCAGCAGTTGGCGGGCCAATGAGCAGTTCTTC	CASSWRANEQFF
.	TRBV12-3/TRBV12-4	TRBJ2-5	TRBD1	TGTGCCAGTCAACGGGACAGTTTTCTCGAGACCCAGTACTTC	CASQRDSFLETQYF
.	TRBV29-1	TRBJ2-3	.	TGCAGCGTGACCCGCCCAGGCCCAGATACGCAGTATTTT	CSVTRPGPDTQYF
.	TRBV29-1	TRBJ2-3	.	TGCAGCGTTGTAGGGGGCACAGATACGCAGTATTTT	CSVVGGTDTQYF
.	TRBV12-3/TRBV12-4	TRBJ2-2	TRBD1	TGTGCCAGCAGTACCTCAACCGGGACAGGGTACGCAGGGCGGAACACCGGGGAGCTGTTTTTT	CASSTSTGTGYAGRNTGELFF
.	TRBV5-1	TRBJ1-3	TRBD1	TGCGCCAGCAGCATCACTCCAGGGGGTTCTTCTGGAAACACCATATATTTT	CASSITPGGSSGNTIYF
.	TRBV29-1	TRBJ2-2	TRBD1	TGCAGCGCCCGGGACAGGGGGGACACCGGGGAGCTGTTTTTT	CSARDRGDTGELFF
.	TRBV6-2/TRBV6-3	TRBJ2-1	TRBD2	TGTGCCAGCAGTTACTCACCGGGACTAGGTCACAATGAGCAGTTCTTC	CASSYSPGLGHNEQFF
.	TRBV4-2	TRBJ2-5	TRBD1	TGTGCCAGCAGCCAAGACGGGACAGGGCTTGAGGAGACCCAGTACTTC	CASSQDGTGLEETQYF
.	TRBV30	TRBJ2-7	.	TGTGCCTGGAGTGCCTCCGTGGTCTCCTACGAGCAGTACTTC	CAWSASVVSYEQYF